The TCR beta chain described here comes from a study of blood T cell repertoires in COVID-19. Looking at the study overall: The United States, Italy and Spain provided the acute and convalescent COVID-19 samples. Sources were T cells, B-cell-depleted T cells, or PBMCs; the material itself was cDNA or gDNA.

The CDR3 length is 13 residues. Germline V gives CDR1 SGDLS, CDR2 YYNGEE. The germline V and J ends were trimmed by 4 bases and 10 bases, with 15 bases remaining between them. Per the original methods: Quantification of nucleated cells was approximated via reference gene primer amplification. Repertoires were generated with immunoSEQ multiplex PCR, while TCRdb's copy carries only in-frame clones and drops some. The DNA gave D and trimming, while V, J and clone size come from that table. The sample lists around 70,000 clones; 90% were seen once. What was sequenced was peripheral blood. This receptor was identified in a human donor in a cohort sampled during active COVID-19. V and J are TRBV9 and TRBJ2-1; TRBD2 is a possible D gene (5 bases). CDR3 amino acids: CASSPEERSEQFF. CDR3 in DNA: TGTGCCAGCAGCCCCGAAGAGCGGTCGGAGCAGTTCTTC. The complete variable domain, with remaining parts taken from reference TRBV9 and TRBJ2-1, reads DSGVTQTPKHLITATGQRVTLRCSPRSGDLSVYWYQQSLDQGLQFLIQYYNGEERAKGNILERFSAQQFPDLHSELNLSSLELGDSALYFCASSPEERSEQFFGPGTRLTVL.